This is a list of T cell receptor beta chains from one sample in a study of monozygotic twins with cystic fibrosis. TCRdb keeps only in-frame clones here, not all; method: immunoSEQ multiplex PCR. The sample records around 9,500 clones, 98% to 99% being singletons. Sequenced sample: blood. The receptor source for this set is a girl aged 2 to 9 with cystic fibrosis. CDR3s leave out the opening cysteine and the closing phenylalanine or tryptophan. Fields, in order: D gene, clone size, V gene, CDR3 protein. The D gene is left open where the match is weak. Expanded clones are given a class, and other clones once, few, many or no size at all.

d_call: TRBD2
clone_size: -
v_call: TRBV10-2
cdr3_aa: ASSPSSGSRETQY

d_call: -
clone_size: -
v_call: TRBV5-5
cdr3_aa: ASSLGGYGYT

d_call: -
clone_size: -
v_call: TRBV5-6
cdr3_aa: ASSLGRSGANVLT

d_call: -
clone_size: -
v_call: TRBV28
cdr3_aa: ASSEWEGNGYT

d_call: -
clone_size: -
v_call: TRBV21-1
cdr3_aa: ASSKRDMPNTGELF

d_call: -
clone_size: -
v_call: TRBV6-1
cdr3_aa: ASSEDARGSNYGYT

d_call: TRBD1
clone_size: -
v_call: TRBV5-4
cdr3_aa: ASSFIDRGPFGYT

d_call: TRBD2
clone_size: -
v_call: TRBV29-1
cdr3_aa: SVRGTSGKRSYEQY

d_call: TRBD1
clone_size: -
v_call: TRBV7-2
cdr3_aa: ASSPGQGPYGYT

d_call: TRBD1
clone_size: once
v_call: TRBV11-2
cdr3_aa: ASSSGQGNRYGYT

d_call: TRBD1
clone_size: -
v_call: TRBV29-1
cdr3_aa: SVDRTGWDGYT

d_call: -
clone_size: -
v_call: TRBV9
cdr3_aa: ASSVGSRRTDTQY

d_call: -
clone_size: -
v_call: TRBV18
cdr3_aa: ASSPAGITGELF

d_call: TRBD1
clone_size: -
v_call: TRBV7-9
cdr3_aa: ASSPKIDRGDEQY

d_call: -
clone_size: once
v_call: TRBV27
cdr3_aa: ASSLNGANTGELF

d_call: TRBD1
clone_size: -
v_call: TRBV28
cdr3_aa: ASSWNRGIPGYT

d_call: -
clone_size: once
v_call: TRBV7-2
cdr3_aa: ASSRGRMNTEAF

d_call: -
clone_size: -
v_call: TRBV27
cdr3_aa: ASSSWTQGGTEAF

d_call: -
clone_size: -
v_call: TRBV5-1
cdr3_aa: ASRGTPARNTEAF

d_call: -
clone_size: once
v_call: TRBV12-5
cdr3_aa: ASGLSRSNEQF

d_call: TRBD2
clone_size: -
v_call: TRBV5-1
cdr3_aa: ASSLSRLATTDTQY

d_call: TRBD2
clone_size: -
v_call: TRBV6-4
cdr3_aa: ASSDDSGGSGADTQY